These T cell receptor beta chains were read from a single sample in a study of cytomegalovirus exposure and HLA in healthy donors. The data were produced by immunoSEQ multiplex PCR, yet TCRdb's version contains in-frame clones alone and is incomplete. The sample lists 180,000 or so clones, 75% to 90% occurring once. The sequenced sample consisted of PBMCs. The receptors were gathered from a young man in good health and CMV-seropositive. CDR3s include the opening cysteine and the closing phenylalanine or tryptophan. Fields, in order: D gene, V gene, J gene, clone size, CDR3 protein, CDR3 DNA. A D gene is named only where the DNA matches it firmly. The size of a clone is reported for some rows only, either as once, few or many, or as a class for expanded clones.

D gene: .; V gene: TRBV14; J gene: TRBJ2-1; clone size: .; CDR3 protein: CASSQDRRLAGNEQFF; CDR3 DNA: TGTGCCAGCAGCCAAGATAGGCGGCTAGCTGGGAATGAGCAGTTCTTC
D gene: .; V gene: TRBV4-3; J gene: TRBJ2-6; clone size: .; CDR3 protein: CASSQDSGVGANVLTF; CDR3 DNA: TGCGCCAGCAGCCAAGACTCAGGGGTAGGGGCCAACGTCCTGACTTTC
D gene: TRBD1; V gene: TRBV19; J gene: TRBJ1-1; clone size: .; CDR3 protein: CASTGQGNTEAFF; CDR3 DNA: TGTGCCAGTACAGGACAGGGGAACACTGAAGCTTTCTTT
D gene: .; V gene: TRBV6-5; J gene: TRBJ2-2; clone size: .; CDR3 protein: CASSYRHFGYTGELFF; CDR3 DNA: TGTGCCAGCAGTTACCGACATTTCGGTTACACCGGGGAGCTGTTTTTT
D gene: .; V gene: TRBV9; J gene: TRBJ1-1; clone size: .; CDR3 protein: CASRSGDTWNTEAFF; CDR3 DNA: TGTGCCAGCAGGTCAGGGGATACCTGGAACACTGAAGCTTTCTTT
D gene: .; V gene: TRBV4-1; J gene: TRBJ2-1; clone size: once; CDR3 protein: CASSQVSSNEQFF; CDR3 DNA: TGCGCCAGCAGCCAAGTCTCCAGCAATGAGCAGTTCTTC
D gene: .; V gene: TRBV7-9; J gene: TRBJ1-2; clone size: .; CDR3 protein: CSSSSDSYGYTF; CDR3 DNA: TGTTCCAGCAGCTCCGACAGTTATGGCTACACCTTC
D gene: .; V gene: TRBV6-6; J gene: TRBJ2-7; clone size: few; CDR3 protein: CASSHRETYYEQYF; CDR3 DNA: TGTGCCAGCAGTCACAGGGAGACTTACTACGAGCAGTACTTC
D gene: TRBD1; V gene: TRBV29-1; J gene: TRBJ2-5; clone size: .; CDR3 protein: CSGIQGQETQYF; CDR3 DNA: TGCAGCGGAATACAGGGGCAAGAGACCCAGTACTTC
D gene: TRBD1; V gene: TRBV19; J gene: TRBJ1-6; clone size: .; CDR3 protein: CASSVLQGARDSPLHF; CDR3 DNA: TGTGCCAGTAGTGTACTGCAGGGGGCGCGTGATTCACCCCTCCACTTT
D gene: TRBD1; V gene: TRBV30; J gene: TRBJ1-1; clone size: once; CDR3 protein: CAWSVSGQGAFF; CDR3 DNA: TGTGCCTGGAGTGTAAGTGGACAGGGGGCTTTCTTT
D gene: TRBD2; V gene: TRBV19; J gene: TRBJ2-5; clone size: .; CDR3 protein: CASRVLAGSETQYF; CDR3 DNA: TGTGCCAGTAGGGTACTAGCGGGGTCCGAGACCCAGTACTTC
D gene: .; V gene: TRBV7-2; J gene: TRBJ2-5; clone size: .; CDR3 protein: CASSSTGGFGETQYF; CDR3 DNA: TGTGCCAGCAGTTCCACGGGTGGGTTCGGCGAGACCCAGTACTTC
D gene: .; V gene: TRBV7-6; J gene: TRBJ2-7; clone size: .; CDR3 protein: CASSLTQGGYEQYF; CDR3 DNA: TGTGCCAGCAGCTTAACCCAGGGGGGCTACGAGCAGTACTTC
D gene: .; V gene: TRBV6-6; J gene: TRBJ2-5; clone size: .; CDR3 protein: CASSWGPETQYF; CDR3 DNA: TGTGCCAGCAGTTGGGGGCCGGAGACCCAGTACTTC
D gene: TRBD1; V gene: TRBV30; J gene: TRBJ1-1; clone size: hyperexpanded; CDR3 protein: CAWSRVGGNTEAFF; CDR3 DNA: TGTGCCTGGAGCCGGGTAGGGGGCAACACTGAAGCTTTCTTT
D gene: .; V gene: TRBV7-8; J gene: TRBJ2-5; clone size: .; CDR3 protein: CASSSPRRGRAQETQYF; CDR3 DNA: TGTGCCAGCAGCTCGCCCCGAAGGGGTCGGGCCCAAGAGACCCAGTACTTC
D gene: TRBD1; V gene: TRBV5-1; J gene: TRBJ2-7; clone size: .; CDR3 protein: CASSFGTGGRYDYEQYF; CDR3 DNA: TGCGCCAGCAGCTTTGGCACAGGGGGTCGTTACGACTACGAGCAGTACTTC
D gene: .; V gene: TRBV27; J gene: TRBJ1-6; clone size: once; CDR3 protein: CASRPGPHLRYNSPPHF; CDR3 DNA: TGTGCCAGCAGGCCAGGGCCCCACTTACGATATAATTCACCCCCCCACTTT
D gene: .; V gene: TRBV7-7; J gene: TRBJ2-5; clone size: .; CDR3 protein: CASSPNQETQYF; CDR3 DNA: TGTGCTAGCAGCCCAAATCAAGAGACCCAGTACTTC
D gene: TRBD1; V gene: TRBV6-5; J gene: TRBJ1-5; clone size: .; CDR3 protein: CASRSTGAINQPQHF; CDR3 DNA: TGTGCCAGCAGGTCAACAGGGGCCATAAATCAGCCCCAGCATTTT
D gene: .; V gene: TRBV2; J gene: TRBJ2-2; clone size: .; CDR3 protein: CAIKDNRLTGELFF; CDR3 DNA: TGTGCCATCAAAGACAACAGGCTCACCGGGGAGCTGTTTTTT
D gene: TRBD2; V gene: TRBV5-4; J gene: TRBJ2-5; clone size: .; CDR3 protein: CASSSTSARQETQYF; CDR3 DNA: TGTGCCAGCAGCTCAACTAGCGCGCGACAAGAGACCCAGTACTTC
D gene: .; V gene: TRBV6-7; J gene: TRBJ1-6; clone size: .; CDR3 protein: CASSCQGHNSPLHF; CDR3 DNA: TGTGCCAGCAGTTGCCAGGGTCATAATTCACCCCTCCACTTT
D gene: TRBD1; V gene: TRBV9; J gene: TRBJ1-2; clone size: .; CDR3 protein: CASSQTTGANYGYTF; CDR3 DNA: TGTGCCAGCAGCCAAACGACAGGGGCCAACTATGGCTACACCTTC
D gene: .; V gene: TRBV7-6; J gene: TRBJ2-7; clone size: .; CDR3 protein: CASSPGDEQYF; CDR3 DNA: TGTGCCAGCAGCCCCGGAGACGAGCAGTACTTC
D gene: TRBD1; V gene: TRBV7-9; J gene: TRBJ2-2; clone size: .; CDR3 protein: CASSLSGGLGELFF; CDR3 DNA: TGTGCCAGCAGCCTATCAGGGGGCCTCGGGGAGCTGTTTTTT
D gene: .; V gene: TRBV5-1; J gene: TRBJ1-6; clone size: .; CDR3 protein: CASSGGQSASPLHF; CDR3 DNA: TGCGCCAGCAGCGGCGGACAGAGCGCTTCACCCCTCCACTTT
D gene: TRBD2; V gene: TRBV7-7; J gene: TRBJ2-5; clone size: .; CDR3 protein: CASSLALAGRGETQYF; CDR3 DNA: TGTGCCAGCAGCTTAGCACTAGCGGGCCGCGGCGAGACCCAGTACTTC
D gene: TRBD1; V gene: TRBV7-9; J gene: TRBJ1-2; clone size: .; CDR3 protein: CASSLEGADGYTF; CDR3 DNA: TGTGCCAGCAGCTTAGAGGGGGCGGATGGCTACACCTTC
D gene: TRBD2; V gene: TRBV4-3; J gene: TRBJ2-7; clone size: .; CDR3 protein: CASSQGLAGGREQYF; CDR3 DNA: TGCGCCAGCAGCCAAGGACTAGCGGGGGGTCGGGAGCAGTACTTC
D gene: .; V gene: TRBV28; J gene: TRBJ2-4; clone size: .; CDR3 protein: CASSLRGTKNIQYF; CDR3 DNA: TGTGCCAGCAGTTTAAGGGGGACCAAAAACATTCAGTACTTC
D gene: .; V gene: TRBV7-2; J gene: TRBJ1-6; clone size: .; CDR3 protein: CASSRLDSAYNSPLHF; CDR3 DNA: TGTGCCAGCAGCCGCCTCGACAGTGCCTATAATTCACCCCTCCACTTT
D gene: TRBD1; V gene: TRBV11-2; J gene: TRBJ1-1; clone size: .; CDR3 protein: CASSPGQGWNTEAFF; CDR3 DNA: TGTGCCAGCAGCCCCGGACAGGGCTGGAACACTGAAGCTTTCTTT
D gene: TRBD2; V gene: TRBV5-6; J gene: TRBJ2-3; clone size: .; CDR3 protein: CASSPPLGLVTDTQYF; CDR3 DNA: TGTGCCAGCAGCCCTCCCCTGGGACTAGTGACAGATACGCAGTATTTT
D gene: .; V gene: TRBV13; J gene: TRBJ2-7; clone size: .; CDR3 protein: CASSLAPQGGPRYF; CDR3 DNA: TGTGCCAGCAGCTTAGCGCCACAGGGGGGGCCGAGGTACTTC
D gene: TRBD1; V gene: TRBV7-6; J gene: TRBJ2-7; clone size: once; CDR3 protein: CASSQAGGEQYF; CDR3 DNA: TGTGCCAGCAGCCAAGCAGGGGGCGAGCAGTACTTC
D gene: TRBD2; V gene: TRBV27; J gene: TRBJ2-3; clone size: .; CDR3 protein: CASSPIWSGGLRSWTDTQYF; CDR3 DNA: TGTGCCAGCAGTCCTATTTGGTCGGGGGGGCTCCGGAGTTGGACAGATACGCAGTATTTT
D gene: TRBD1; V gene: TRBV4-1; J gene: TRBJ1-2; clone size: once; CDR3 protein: CASSQDLCKYTGQGVASYGYTF; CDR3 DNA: TGCGCCAGCAGCCAAGATCTGTGTAAGTATACGGGACAGGGGGTAGCTAGCTATGGCTACACCTTC
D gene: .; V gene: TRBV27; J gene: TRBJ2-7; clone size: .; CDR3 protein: CASSPGENEQYF; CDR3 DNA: TGTGCCAGCAGCCCCGGGGAGAACGAGCAGTACTTC
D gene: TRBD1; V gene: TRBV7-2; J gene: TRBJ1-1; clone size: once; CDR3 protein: CASSPGGGTGGTEAFF; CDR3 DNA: TGTGCCAGCAGCCCCGGTGGCGGGACAGGGGGCACTGAAGCTTTCTTT
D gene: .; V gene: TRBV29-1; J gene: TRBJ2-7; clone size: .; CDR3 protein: CSVPGLPPYEQYF; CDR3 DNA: TGCAGCGTTCCCGGACTACCTCCCTACGAGCAGTACTTC
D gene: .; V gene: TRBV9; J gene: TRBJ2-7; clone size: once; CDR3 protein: CASSVEAGMSEQYF; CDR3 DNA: TGTGCCAGCAGCGTAGAGGCAGGGATGAGCGAGCAGTACTTC
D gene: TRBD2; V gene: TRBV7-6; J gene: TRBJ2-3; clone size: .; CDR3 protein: CASRPSGASTDTQYF; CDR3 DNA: TGTGCCAGCAGACCTAGCGGGGCGAGCACAGATACGCAGTATTTT
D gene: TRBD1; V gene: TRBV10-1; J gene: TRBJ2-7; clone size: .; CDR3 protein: CAKTLRDRCYYEQYF; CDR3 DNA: TGCGCCAAGACCCTTCGGGACAGGTGCTACTACGAGCAGTACTTC
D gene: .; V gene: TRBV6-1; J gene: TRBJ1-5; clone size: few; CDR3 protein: CASSEAPTSQPQHF; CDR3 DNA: TGTGCCAGCAGTGAAGCCCCAACAAGTCAGCCCCAGCATTTT
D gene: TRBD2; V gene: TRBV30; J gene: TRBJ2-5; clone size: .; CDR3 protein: CAWSLPSSGTSGKQETQYF; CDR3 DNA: TGTGCCTGGAGTCTTCCCTCCTCCGGGACTAGCGGGAAACAAGAGACCCAGTACTTC
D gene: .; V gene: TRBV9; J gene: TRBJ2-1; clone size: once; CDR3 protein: CASGGGGTGNEQFF; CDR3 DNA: TGTGCCAGCGGTGGAGGGGGCACGGGCAATGAGCAGTTCTTC
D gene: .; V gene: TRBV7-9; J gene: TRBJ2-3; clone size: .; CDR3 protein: CASSLGTQSPTDTQYF; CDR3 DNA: TGTGCCAGCAGCTTAGGGACTCAGAGCCCCACAGATACGCAGTATTTT
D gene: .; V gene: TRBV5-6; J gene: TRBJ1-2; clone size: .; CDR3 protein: CASSPEDGLYGYTF; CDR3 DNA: TGTGCCAGCAGCCCCGAAGACGGACTCTATGGCTACACCTTC
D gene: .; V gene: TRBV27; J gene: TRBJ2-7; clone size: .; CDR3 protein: CASSFLWWPQTYEQYF; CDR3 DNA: TGTGCCAGCAGTTTCTTATGGTGGCCGCAAACCTACGAGCAGTACTTC
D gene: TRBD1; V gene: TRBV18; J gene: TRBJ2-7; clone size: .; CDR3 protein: CASFSPGQGSYEQYF; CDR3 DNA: TGTGCCAGCTTTTCTCCGGGACAGGGCTCCTACGAGCAGTACTTC
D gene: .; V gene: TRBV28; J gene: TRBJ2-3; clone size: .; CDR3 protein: CASSLEGQGTDTQYF; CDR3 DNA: TGTGCCAGCAGTTTAGAGGGACAAGGCACAGATACGCAGTATTTT